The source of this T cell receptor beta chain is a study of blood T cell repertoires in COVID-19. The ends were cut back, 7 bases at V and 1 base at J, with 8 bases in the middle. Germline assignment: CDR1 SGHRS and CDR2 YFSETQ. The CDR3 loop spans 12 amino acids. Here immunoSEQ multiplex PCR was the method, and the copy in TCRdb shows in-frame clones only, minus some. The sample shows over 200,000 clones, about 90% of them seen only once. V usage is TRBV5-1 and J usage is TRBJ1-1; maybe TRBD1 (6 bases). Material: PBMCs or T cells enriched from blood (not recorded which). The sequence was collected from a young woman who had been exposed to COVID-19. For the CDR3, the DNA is TGCGCCAGCGGACAGTGGAACACTGAAGCTTTCTTT. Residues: CASGQWNTEAFF.